One sample yielded the 24 T cell receptor beta chains listed below, sequenced in a study of patients and donors after allogeneic stem cell transplantation. TCRdb ran MiXCR on the RT-PCR reads and lists one entry per CDR3 protein. The table shows a few hundred thousand distinct CDR3 sequences, with around two fifths occurring only once. The sample comprised blood, either unsorted or a sorted T cell fraction (not recorded which). The receptor set was obtained from a human donor who was either an allogeneic HSCT recipient or a stem cell or donor lymphocyte infusion donor (not recorded which). It is not recorded whose cells these are; they may come from a transplant donor.

This clonotype has only a few counts. The rearrangement links TRBV3-1 to TRBJ1-6; D remains unclear. The V gene's germline CDR1 is LGHDT and CDR2 YNNKEL (reference sequence). There are 13 residues in the CDR3. V lost 4 bases to trimming and J lost 7 bases, with 8 bases between them. The chain's CDR3 is CASSPHQNSPLHF. The CDR3 DNA is TGTGCCAGCAGCCCTCATCAAAATTCACCCCTCCACTTT.

The chain combines TRBV12-3 or TRBV12-4 with TRBJ1-1; D remains unclear. This CDR3 comprises 14 residues. Trimming cost V 5 bases and J 0 bases, with 10 bases left between them. The chain's CDR3 is CASSRRSMNTEAFF. The CDR3 coding sequence is TGTGCCAGCAGTCGGCGGAGCATGAACACTGAAGCTTTCTTT.

The chain couples TRBV27 to TRBJ1-2; D is unresolved. V was pared by 5 bases and J by 3 bases, with 16 bases between. This CDR3 spans 15 amino acids. The germline CDR1 and CDR2 sequences are MNHEY and SMNVEV (reference sequence). CDR3 sequence (DNA): TGTGCCAGCAGTCGTGGCGGCGAGCCCTACTATGGCTACACCTTC. It specifies CASSRGGEPYYGYTF.

This clonotype was recorded many times. The junction departs from the called germline gene at one end, perhaps through a read error. This chain links TRBV29-1 with TRBJ1-2, with TRBD1 matching 9 bases. Germline assignment: CDR1 SQVTM and CDR2 ANQGSEA. CDR3 size: 13 residues. The CDR3 sequence is CSVEGQGYYGYTF. In DNA, the CDR3 is TGCAGCGTAGAAGGACAGGGGTACTATGGCTACACCTTC.

The rearrangement joins TRBV29-1 to TRBJ1-2, with 9 positions matching TRBD1. Germline CDR1 is SQVTM and CDR2 is ANQGSEA. The V gene end was trimmed by 7 bases and the J gene end by 4 bases; junction bases not matched to a gene: 4. The CDR3 totals 12 residues. The CDR3 region has the DNA TGCAGCGAACGGACAGGGGCCTATGGCTACACCTTC. Translating gives CSERTGAYGYTF. Filled out from reference TRBV29-1 and TRBJ1-2, the complete variable domain reads SAVISQKPSRDICQRGTSLTIQCQVDSQVTMMFWYRQQPGQSLTLIATANQGSEATYESGFVIDKFPISRPNLTFSTLTVSNMSPEDSSIYLCSERTGAYGYTFGSGTRLTVV.

This clonotype was seen more than once but under ten times. The V call is TRBV5-5, the J call TRBJ2-5; TRBD2 matches at 12 bases. Trimming at V came to 0 bases and at J to 2 bases, leaving 8 bases not matched to a gene. Germline V gene lookup returns CDR1 SGHKS and CDR2 YYEKEE (reference sequence). The CDR3 extends over 18 amino acids. Written as DNA, the CDR3 is TGTGCCAGCAGCTTGGAACCGACTAGCGGGGGATATCAAGAGACCCAGTACTTC. Protein product: CASSLEPTSGGYQETQYF.

The chain uses TRBV20-1 and TRBJ1-1; D unclear. V lost 1 base, J lost 3 bases, and 12 bases lay in between. Germline assignment: CDR1 DFQATT and CDR2 SNEGSKA (reference sequence). CDR3 length equals 14 residues. This CDR3 is CSARGWRRDTEAFF. The CDR3 nucleotides read TGCAGTGCTAGAGGCTGGCGTCGGGACACTGAAGCTTTCTTT.

The chain uses TRBV5-1 and TRBJ1-1, with D unclear. CDR3 length: 16 residues. The V end lost 3 bases, the J end lost 7 bases, and 22 bases lay between the germline ends. Germline assignment: CDR1 SGHRS and CDR2 YFSETQ. Here the CDR3 DNA reads TGCGCCAGCAGCTCCTCCCTGGACGCAACCAGAGGTGAAGCTTTCTTT. Its translation: CASSSSLDATRGEAFF.

The chain carries TRBV6-5 and TRBJ1-2; 7 nucleotides align to TRBD1. Germline V lookup: CDR1 MNHEY, CDR2 SVGAGI. V lost 7 bases and J lost 4; bases outside the gene matches: 9. This CDR3 contains 14 residues. In nucleotides, the CDR3 is TGTGCCAGCACCAACAGGGGAGGAACCTATGGCTACACCTTC. The encoded protein is CASTNRGGTYGYTF.

This clonotype has more than one count but fewer than ten. A read error may account for a junction end that differs from germline. The chain links TRBV12-3 or TRBV12-4 to TRBJ1-2; tentatively, D is TRBD1 (5 bases). The CDR3 sequence is 13 residues long. DNA of the CDR3: TGTGCCAGCAGTTTACGGGAGGCGGGGACCTTCCACTTC. This sequence encodes CASSLREAGTFHF.

This clonotype has only a few counts. This sequence joins TRBV12-3 or TRBV12-4 and TRBJ1-5; the D is unclear. This CDR3 region has 12 residues. The V end was cut by 6 bases, the J end by 4 bases, with 7 bases between. CDR3 nucleotide sequence: TGTGCCAGCAGCTATAATAATCAGCCCCAGCATTTT. Translation: CASSYNNQPQHF.

A few counts support this clonotype. The chain employs TRBV20-1 and TRBJ2-6; D call uncertain. Per germline, CDR1 DFQATT and CDR2 SNEGSKA (reference sequence). The CDR3 loop spans 16 amino acids. V was clipped by 6 bases and J by 2 bases, with 17 bases between them. CDR3 nucleotides: TGCAGTGCCCCCCTAGGTCCGACAACTGGGGCCAACGTCCTGACTTTC. Its translation: CSAPLGPTTGANVLTF.

CDR3 sequence (DNA): TGTGCCAGCAGCCCCGGGGACCCTAATTCACCCCTCCACTTT. It translates to CASSPGDPNSPLHF. The chain links TRBV14 to TRBJ1-6, with D perhaps matching TRBD1 (5 bases). CDR3 length: 14 amino acids. CDR1 SGHDN and CDR2 FVKESK come from the germline V gene. Deletions cut 4 bases from V and 6 bases from J, with 10 bases between.

This clonotype was seen a single time. This sequence joins TRBV5-5 and TRBJ2-2, with D unresolved. Germline lookup yields CDR1 SGHKS and CDR2 YYEKEE (reference sequence). Deletions cut 3 bases from V and 6 bases from J, with 9 bases between. The CDR3 totals 13 residues. The CDR3 region has the DNA TGTGCCAGCAGCTGGCTCCCCGCCGGGGAGCTGTTTTTT. It translates to CASSWLPAGELFF.

J is TRBJ1-5 and V is TRBV6-6; no firm D call. The germline V gene has CDR1 MNHNY and CDR2 SVGAGI (reference sequence). CDR3 length equals 13 residues. Between the trimmed V and J ends, which lost 2 bases and 3 bases, there was a span of 5 bases. The CDR3 coding sequence is TGTGCCAGCAGTTACGGTCACAATCAGCCCCAGCATTTT. The encoded protein is CASSYGHNQPQHF.

The gene calls are TRBV6-6 and TRBJ1-5, with no clear D. Trimming left V 5 bases short and J 6 bases short, with 14 bases between. The length of the CDR3 is 14 residues. CDR1 and CDR2 (germline): MNHNY, SVGAGI (reference sequence). CDR3 region: CASSEPMGGQPQHF. CDR3 DNA: TGTGCCAGCAGTGAGCCGATGGGCGGTCAGCCCCAGCATTTT.

This clonotype was recorded a few times. V usage is TRBV29-1 and J usage is TRBJ2-4; no clear D. The V end was cut by 3 bases, the J end by 0 bases, with 6 bases between. CDR3 length: 13 residues. Per the germline V gene, CDR1 is SQVTM and CDR2 is ANQGSEA. CDR3 nucleotides: TGCAGCGTTGAGGGTGTAGCCAAAAACATTCAGTACTTC. Protein sequence: CSVEGVAKNIQYF.

CDR3 loop: CASSRDRIGNQPQHF. CDR3 DNA sequence: TGTGCCAGCTCCCGGGACAGGATCGGCAATCAGCCCCAGCATTTT. The rearrangement links TRBV12-3 or TRBV12-4 to TRBJ1-5; 8 nucleotides line up with TRBD1. The CDR3 has 15 amino acids. V trimming: 8 bases; J trimming: 2 bases; junction bases outside the gene matches: 8.

The chain recombines TRBV5-1 with TRBJ1-1, with D perhaps TRBD1 (5 bases). The CDR3 loop spans 15 amino acids. V lost 4 bases and J 4 bases, leaving 17 bases between the germline ends. Germline V lookup: CDR1 SGHRS, CDR2 YFSETQ. In nucleotides, the CDR3 is TGCGCCAGCAGCATTACCCGGGGGGGAGCCACTGAAGCTTTCTTT. It specifies CASSITRGGATEAFF. Supplemented by reference TRBV5-1 and TRBJ1-1, the full variable domain reads KAGVTQTPRYLIKTRGQQVTLSCSPISGHRSVSWYQQTPGQGLQFLFEYFSETQRNKGNFPGRFSGRQFSNSRSEMNVSTLELGDSALYLCASSITRGGATEAFFGQGTRLTVV.

The chain combines TRBV24-1 with TRBJ2-3, with D unclear. Germline CDR1 KGHDR, CDR2 SFDVKD. This CDR3 has 14 residues. Between the trimmed V and J ends, which lost 1 base and 2 bases, there was a span of 6 bases. The CDR3 DNA reads as TGTGCCACCAGTGATTTAGACACCACAGATACGCAGTATTTT. Its protein product is CATSDLDTTDTQYF.

The CDR3 reads CASSYPGNYGYTF. CDR3 nucleotide sequence: TGTGCCAGCAGTTACCCGGGCAACTATGGCTACACCTTC. The rearrangement uses TRBV28 and TRBJ1-2; D is unclear. CDR3 size: 13 residues. Deletions cut 4 bases from V and 2 bases from J, with 8 bases between. In germline, CDR1 is MDHEN, CDR2 SYDVKM.

V is TRBV20-1 and J is TRBJ2-1; 11 bases match TRBD1. CDR3 length: 13 amino acids. V was clipped by 6 bases and J by 8 bases; unmatched bases: 6. Germline V gene lookup returns CDR1 DFQATT and CDR2 SNEGSKA (reference sequence). CDR3 sequence reads: CSASGTGGYEQFF. CDR3 nucleotide sequence: TGCAGTGCCTCCGGGACAGGGGGATATGAGCAGTTCTTC.

About this clonotype itself: The junction departs from germline at one end; a sequencing error may be responsible. The V gene is TRBV12-3 or TRBV12-4, the J gene TRBJ2-5; 7 positions agree with TRBD2. This CDR3 is built from 15 residues. CDR3 bases: TGTGCCAGCAGTTTGAGCGGGGTGCGCCCAGAGACCCAGCACTTC. Translation: CASSLSGVRPETQHF.

The rearrangement links TRBV5-1 to TRBJ1-1, with TRBD1 as a possible D gene (5 bases). CDR1 SGHRS and CDR2 YFSETQ come from the germline V gene. V gave up 6 bases and J gave up 3 bases, with 15 bases separating them. The CDR3 has 14 amino acids. CDR3 sequence: CASNPPGAYTEAFF. The CDR3 DNA is TGCGCCAGCAATCCCCCCGGGGCATACACTGAAGCTTTCTTT.